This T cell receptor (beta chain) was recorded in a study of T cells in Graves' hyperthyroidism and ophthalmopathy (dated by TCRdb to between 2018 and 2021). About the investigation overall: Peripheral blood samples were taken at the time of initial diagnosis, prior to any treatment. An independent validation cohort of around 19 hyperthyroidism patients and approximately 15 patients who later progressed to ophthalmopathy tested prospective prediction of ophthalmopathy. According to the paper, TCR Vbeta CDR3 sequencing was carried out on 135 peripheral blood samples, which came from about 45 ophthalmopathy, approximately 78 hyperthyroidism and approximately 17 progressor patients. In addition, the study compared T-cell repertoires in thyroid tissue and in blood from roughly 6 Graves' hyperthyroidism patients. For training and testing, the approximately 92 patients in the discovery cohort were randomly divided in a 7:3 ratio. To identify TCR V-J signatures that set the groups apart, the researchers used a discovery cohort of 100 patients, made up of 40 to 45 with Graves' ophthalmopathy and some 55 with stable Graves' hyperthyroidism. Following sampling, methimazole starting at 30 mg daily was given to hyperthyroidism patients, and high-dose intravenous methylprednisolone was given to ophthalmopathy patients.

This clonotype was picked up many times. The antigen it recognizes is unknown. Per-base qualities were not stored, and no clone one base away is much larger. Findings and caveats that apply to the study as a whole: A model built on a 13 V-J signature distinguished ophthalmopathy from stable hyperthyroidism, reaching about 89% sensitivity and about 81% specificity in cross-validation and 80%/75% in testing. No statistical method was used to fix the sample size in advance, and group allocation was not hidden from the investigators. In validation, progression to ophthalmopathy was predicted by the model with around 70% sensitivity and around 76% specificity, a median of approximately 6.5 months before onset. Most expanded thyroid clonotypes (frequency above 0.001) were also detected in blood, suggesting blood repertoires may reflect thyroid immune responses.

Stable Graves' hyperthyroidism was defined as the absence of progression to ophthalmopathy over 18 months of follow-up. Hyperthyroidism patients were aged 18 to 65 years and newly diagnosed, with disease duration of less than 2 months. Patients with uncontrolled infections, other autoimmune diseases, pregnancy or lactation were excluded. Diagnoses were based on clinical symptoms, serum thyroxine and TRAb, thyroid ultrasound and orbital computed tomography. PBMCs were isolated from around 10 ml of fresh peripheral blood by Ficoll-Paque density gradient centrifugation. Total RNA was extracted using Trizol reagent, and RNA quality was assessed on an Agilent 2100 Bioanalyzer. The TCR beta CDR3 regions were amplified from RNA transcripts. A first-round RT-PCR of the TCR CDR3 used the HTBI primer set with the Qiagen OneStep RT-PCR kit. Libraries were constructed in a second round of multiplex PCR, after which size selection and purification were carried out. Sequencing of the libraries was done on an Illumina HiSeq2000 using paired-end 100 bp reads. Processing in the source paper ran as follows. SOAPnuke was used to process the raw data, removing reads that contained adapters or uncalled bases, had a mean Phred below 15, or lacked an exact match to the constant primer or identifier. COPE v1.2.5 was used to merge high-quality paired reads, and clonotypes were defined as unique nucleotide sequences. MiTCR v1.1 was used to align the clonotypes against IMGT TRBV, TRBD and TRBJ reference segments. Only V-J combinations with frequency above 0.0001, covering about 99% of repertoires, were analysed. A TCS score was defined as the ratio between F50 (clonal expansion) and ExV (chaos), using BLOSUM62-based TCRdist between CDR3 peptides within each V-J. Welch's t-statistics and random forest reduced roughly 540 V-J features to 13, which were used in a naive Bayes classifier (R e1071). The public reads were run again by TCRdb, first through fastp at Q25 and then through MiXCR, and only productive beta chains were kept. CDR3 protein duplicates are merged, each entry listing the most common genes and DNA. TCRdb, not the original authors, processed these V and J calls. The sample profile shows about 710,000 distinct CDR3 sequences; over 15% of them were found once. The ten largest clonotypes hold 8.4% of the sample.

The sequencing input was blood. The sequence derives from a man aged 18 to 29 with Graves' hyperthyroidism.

The DNA is as follows: TGTGCCAGCAGTTTCGGGCGGGAGGGCCTGGATGAGCAGTTCTTC. Its coded protein is CASSFGREGLDEQFF. The sequence links TRBV28 to TRBJ2-1, with TRBD2 matching 9 junction bases. As encoded in the germline V gene, CDR1 is MDHEN while CDR2 is SYDVKM. After removal of 3 bases from V and 8 bases from J, the junction retains 8 bases not matched to a gene. Reading from cysteine to phenylalanine, the CDR3 counts 15 amino acids. The retained sequence is limited to the CDR3, 45 bases, with the frame set at the first base.